Listed below are T cell receptor beta chains from one sample, sequenced in a study of blood T cells in healthy people across ages. TCRdb passed the 5' RACE reads through MiXCR, listing each CDR3 protein once. The top ten clones hold about a quarter of a sample with about 760,000 distinct CDR3 sequences, 56% of them seen once. Sequenced material: blood. All receptors come from a man aged 35 to 55 in good health. CDR3s include the opening cysteine and the closing phenylalanine or tryptophan. The D gene is left open where the match is weak. Size values are once, few and many counts, or a class for expanded clones, and some rows have none.

v_call	clone_size	cdr3_length	j_call	d_call	cdr3_aa	cdr3_nt
TRBV7-3	-	16	TRBJ2-1	-	CASRNHGGLRDNEQFF	TGTGCCAGCAGGAACCACGGGGGTCTTCGGGACAATGAGCAGTTCTTC
TRBV27	few	16	TRBJ2-7	TRBD1	CASSLRPGQGGYEQYF	TGTGCCAGCAGTTTAAGGCCGGGACAGGGTGGATACGAGCAGTACTTC
TRBV7-7	-	13	TRBJ2-1	-	CASSRREHNEQFF	TGTGCTAGCAGCCGACGGGAACACAATGAGCAGTTCTTC
TRBV2	-	16	TRBJ2-3	-	CASSERQPSSTDTQYF	TGTGCCAGCAGTGAAAGACAACCCAGTAGCACAGATACGCAGTATTTT
TRBV11-2	-	14	TRBJ2-5	TRBD2	CASGGAGGSSTQYF	TGTGCCAGCGGTGGGGCGGGGGGGTCGTCGACCCAGTACTTC
TRBV4-2	few	14	TRBJ2-3	TRBD1	CASSLGQEPDTQYF	TGTGCCAGCAGCCTAGGACAGGAACCAGATACGCAGTATTTT
TRBV9	-	14	TRBJ2-1	TRBD2	CASSSSGVDNEQFF	TGTGCCAGCAGCAGTAGCGGGGTAGACAATGAGCAGTTCTTC
TRBV9	-	13	TRBJ2-1	TRBD2	CASSTVQGGEQFF	TGTGCCAGCAGCACCGTTCAGGGAGGGGAGCAGTTCTTC
TRBV5-1	once	15	TRBJ2-6	TRBD1	CASSLTGNGANVLTF	TGCGCCAGCAGCCTGACAGGGAACGGGGCCAACGTCCTGACTTTC
TRBV4-3	-	14	TRBJ2-3	-	CASSQDGATDTQYF	TGCGCCAGCAGCCAAGATGGGGCGACAGATACGCAGTATTTT
TRBV6-2/TRBV6-3	-	15	TRBJ1-5	-	CASSHNRVSKQPQHF	TGTGCCAGCAGCCACAACAGGGTTTCAAAGCAGCCCCAGCATTTT
TRBV28	-	11	TRBJ2-1	-	CAGSSSNEQFF	TGTGCCGGCAGTTCCTCCAATGAGCAGTTCTTC
TRBV24-1	-	9	TRBJ1-5	-	CATLTVWHF	TGTGCCACCCTGACCGTCTGGCATTTT
TRBV6-5	few	13	TRBJ2-1	TRBD1	CASTRTGRDEQFF	TGTGCCAGCACCCGGACAGGGCGGGATGAGCAGTTCTTC
TRBV28	-	16	TRBJ2-1	TRBD2	CASSSRAGTNYNEQFF	TGTGCCAGCAGTAGCAGAGCGGGAACCAATTACAATGAGCAGTTCTTC
TRBV14	-	12	TRBJ2-5	-	CASGGAGETQYF	TGTGCCAGCGGCGGAGCGGGAGAGACCCAGTACTTC
TRBV7-2	-	17	TRBJ1-2	-	CASSLESVPRSNEDYTF	TGTGCCAGCAGCTTAGAGTCTGTCCCGCGCAGCAACGAGGACTACACCTTC
TRBV7-9	-	15	TRBJ2-3	-	CASSLWGSSTDTQYF	TGTGCCAGCAGCTTATGGGGGTCCAGCACAGATACGCAGTATTTT
TRBV10-3	-	15	TRBJ2-3	-	CAITERLRDLDTQYF	TGTGCCATCACTGAAAGACTCCGCGACTTAGATACGCAGTATTTT
TRBV29-1	few	16	TRBJ2-1	-	CSVEYSGVGGFNEQFF	TGCAGCGTTGAATATAGCGGGGTAGGGGGCTTCAATGAGCAGTTCTTC
TRBV20-1	few	17	TRBJ2-3	TRBD2	CSAAPGSLAGSTNTQYF	TGCAGTGCAGCCCCGGGGTCGCTAGCGGGGTCCACCAATACGCAGTATTTT
TRBV6-5	-	17	TRBJ2-1	-	CASSYSSIDGAYNEQFF	TGTGCCAGCAGTTACTCTTCCATTGACGGGGCCTACAATGAGCAGTTCTTC
TRBV5-6	-	15	TRBJ2-7	TRBD2	CASSPRERGSYEQYF	TGTGCCAGCAGCCCCCGGGAGCGGGGCTCCTACGAGCAGTACTTC
TRBV3-1	few	18	TRBJ2-3	-	CASSQGTQGPSSTDTQYF	TGTGCCAGCAGCCAGGGGACACAGGGACCTTCCTCCACAGATACGCAGTATTTT
TRBV28	few	12	TRBJ1-1	-	CASSFTSFAAFF	TGTGCCAGCAGTTTCACTTCATTCGCAGCTTTCTTT
TRBV5-4	many	13	TRBJ1-2	TRBD1	CASTEQGVMRYTF	TGTGCCAGCACGGAACAGGGGGTTATGCGGTACACCTTC
TRBV6-2/TRBV6-3	few	15	TRBJ1-2	TRBD1	CASSNRGQSNYGYTF	TGTGCCAGCAGTAACCGGGGACAGAGCAACTATGGCTACACCTTC
TRBV20-1	once	11	TRBJ2-3	-	CSVLTGDTQYF	TGCAGTGTTTTAACTGGAGATACGCAGTATTTT
TRBV6-5	-	14	TRBJ2-1	TRBD2	CASRMRRGGDEQFF	TGTGCCAGCAGGATGAGGCGGGGGGGGGATGAGCAGTTCTTC
TRBV9	once	16	TRBJ1-1	TRBD1	CASSDPGQGYSAEAFF	TGTGCCAGCAGCGATCCGGGACAGGGGTATAGCGCTGAAGCTTTCTTT
TRBV6-5	-	14	TRBJ1-2	TRBD1	CASKKAGTDNGYTF	TGTGCCAGCAAAAAAGCCGGGACAGATAATGGCTACACCTTC
TRBV2	-	13	TRBJ2-3	-	CASKAGSGDTQYF	TGTGCCAGCAAAGCAGGGAGCGGGGATACGCAGTATTTT
TRBV28	-	14	TRBJ2-7	TRBD2	CASTSGGLSYEQYF	TGTGCCAGCACAAGCGGGGGACTCTCCTACGAGCAGTACTTC
TRBV12-3/TRBV12-4	-	14	TRBJ2-7	-	CASSVGDLPYEQYF	TGTGCCAGCAGTGTAGGGGACTTGCCCTACGAGCAGTACTTC
TRBV10-3	-	14	TRBJ2-5	TRBD1	CAIRLSTGDETQYF	TGTGCCATCAGACTATCGACAGGGGACGAGACCCAGTACTTC
TRBV6-5	-	13	TRBJ2-7	TRBD1	CASNQGAQGEQYF	TGTGCCAGCAATCAGGGGGCGCAAGGCGAGCAGTACTTC
TRBV7-2	-	15	TRBJ2-1	TRBD2	CASSLAAGVKDEQFF	TGTGCCAGCAGCTTAGCAGCGGGAGTCAAGGATGAGCAGTTCTTC
TRBV13	-	17	TRBJ1-5	TRBD1	CASSLGLGQAGNQPQHF	TGTGCCAGCAGCTTGGGGCTGGGACAGGCCGGCAATCAGCCCCAGCATTTT
TRBV20-1	many	16	TRBJ2-3	-	CSALRTSGTGSDTQYF	TGCAGTGCTCTAAGAACTAGCGGGACAGGGTCAGATACGCAGTATTTT
TRBV7-8	-	13	TRBJ2-1	-	CATLPGDYNEQFF	TGTGCCACCTTACCGGGGGACTACAATGAGCAGTTCTTC
TRBV7-9	few	13	TRBJ1-1	TRBD1	CASSQTGEGEAFF	TGTGCCAGCAGCCAGACAGGGGAGGGTGAAGCTTTCTTT
TRBV28	few	13	TRBJ2-7	-	CASRSSGNYEQYF	TGTGCCAGCAGATCGAGCGGAAACTACGAGCAGTACTTC
TRBV12-5	-	13	TRBJ2-1	-	CASGPQGTYEQFF	TGTGCTAGTGGTCCACAGGGTACCTATGAGCAGTTCTTC
TRBV24-1	-	13	TRBJ2-1	-	CATSETIYNERFF	TGTGCCACCAGTGAAACTATCTACAATGAGCGGTTCTTC
TRBV9	-	15	TRBJ1-1	TRBD1	CASSVSGTENTEAFF	TGTGCCAGCAGCGTCTCCGGGACAGAGAACACTGAAGCTTTCTTT
TRBV4-2	few	16	TRBJ1-2	TRBD1	CASSGIVGTGNYGYTF	TGTGCCAGCAGCGGAATTGTAGGGACAGGGAACTATGGCTACACCTTC
TRBV28	-	15	TRBJ1-5	-	CASSMGGLDNQPQHF	TGTGCCAGCTCGATGGGGGGGTTGGACAATCAGCCCCAGCATTTT
TRBV12-3/TRBV12-4	-	12	TRBJ1-1	TRBD1	CASTLGQSEAFF	TGTGCCAGCACCCTGGGACAGTCTGAAGCTTTCTTT
TRBV10-3	-	13	TRBJ1-1	TRBD1	CAISGSGTGDAFF	TGTGCCATCAGTGGGTCCGGGACAGGGGACGCTTTCTTT
TRBV29-1	few	12	TRBJ2-7	TRBD1	CSVVDRVSEQYF	TGCAGCGTTGTAGACAGGGTTTCCGAGCAGTACTTC
TRBV28	-	12	TRBJ2-1	-	CASSFGLDRVFF	TGTGCCAGCAGTTTCGGACTAGACAGGGTGTTCTTC